This TCR beta chain originates from a study of cytotoxic CD8 clonotypes in ibrutinib-treated CLL. Sequencing used immunoSEQ multiplex PCR; TCRdb keeps in-frame clones, though not all of them. The data contain hundreds of thousands of clones, less than 75% of them singletons. Trimming at V came to 5 bases and at J to 7 bases, leaving 10 bases not matched to a gene. Looked up from germline, CDR1 is MDHEN and CDR2 is SYDVKM. This CDR3 contains 15 residues. This sample comprised PBMCs, obtained after 24 months of ibrutinib treatment. The TCR sequence derives from a human donor with chronic lymphocytic leukemia. The chain recombines TRBV28 with TRBJ2-2; the match to TRBD2 covers 7 bases. The CDR3 coding sequence is TGTGCCAGCAGTCCCCCGGGCGGGAGCTACGGGGAGCTGTTTTTT. Translation: CASSPPGGSYGELFF. Based on the CDR3 plus reference TRBV28 and TRBJ2-2, the full variable domain is DVKVTQSSRYLVKRTGEKVFLECVQDMDHENMFWYRQDPGLGLRLIYFSYDVKMKEKGDIPEGYSVSREKKERFSLILESASTNQTSMYLCASSPPGGSYGELFFGEGSRLTVL.